These T cell receptor beta chains were read from a single sample in a study of cytomegalovirus exposure and HLA in healthy donors. Clones were read by immunoSEQ multiplex PCR, and TCRdb kept only the in-frame ones, dropping some. The table lists some 150,000 clones, roughly 81% of them singletons, with roughly 4.4% in the top ten. Sequenced: PBMCs. The receptors were sampled from a woman younger than 35 in good health and CMV-seropositive. Each CDR3 is given with its conserved first and last residue. A D gene is named only where the DNA matches it firmly. Size is omitted from some rows. Given values are once, few, many or a class for expanded clones.

TRBD2 TRBJ2-1 NA TRBV4-2 CASSQVSGASSYNEQFF TGTGCCAGCAGCCAAGTAAGCGGGGCTTCCTCCTACAATGAGCAGTTCTTC
NA TRBJ1-5 few TRBV6-5 CASSYSRGLNQPQHF TGTGCCAGCAGTTACTCGAGAGGGCTCAATCAGCCCCAGCATTTT
TRBD2 TRBJ2-2 NA TRBV11-1 CASSPTSGGITGELFF TGTGCCAGCAGCCCTACTAGCGGGGGGATCACCGGGGAGCTGTTTTTT
NA TRBJ1-5 few TRBV19 CASSIVSGGDSNQPQHF TGTGCCAGTAGTATAGTATCCGGGGGGGATAGCAATCAGCCCCAGCATTTT
TRBD1 TRBJ1-6 NA TRBV19 CASSARQGPPLHF TGTGCCAGTAGTGCAAGACAGGGACCACCCCTCCACTTT
NA TRBJ2-7 NA TRBV7-6 CASSLQGGEQYF TGTGCCAGCAGCTTACAGGGGGGCGAGCAGTACTTC
NA TRBJ2-5 few TRBV30 CAWSLVTGLWGTQYF TGTGCCTGGAGTTTGGTGACAGGCCTATGGGGGACCCAGTACTTC
TRBD1 TRBJ2-7 NA TRBV5-1 CASSLAPTGLVYEQYF TGCGCCAGCAGCCTAGCCCCGACAGGGTTAGTATACGAGCAGTACTTC
NA TRBJ1-6 NA TRBV19 CASSIEAGAYNSPLHF TGTGCCAGTAGTATAGAGGCGGGTGCCTATAATTCACCCCTCCACTTT
NA TRBJ2-5 NA TRBV6-5 CASSYSRSASGTGYF TGTGCCAGCAGTTACTCACGTTCGGCGAGCGGGACAGGGTACTTC
TRBD1 TRBJ2-3 NA TRBV5-1 CASSPDRGYTQYF TGCGCCAGCAGCCCGGACAGGGGCTATACGCAGTATTTT
NA TRBJ2-1 NA TRBV28 CASRITPSGEQFF TGTGCCAGCAGAATTACCCCGTCGGGTGAGCAGTTCTTC
NA TRBJ1-1 NA TRBV29-1 CSVGAGNYENTEAFF TGCAGCGTTGGGGCAGGGAACTACGAGAACACTGAAGCTTTCTTT
NA TRBJ2-5 NA TRBV29-1 CSVESEGGETQYF TGCAGCGTTGAATCAGAGGGCGGGGAGACCCAGTACTTC
NA TRBJ2-7 NA TRBV18 CASSVFAGNDEQYF TGTGCCAGCTCAGTATTTGCAGGGAACGACGAGCAGTACTTC
NA TRBJ2-1 NA TRBV6-4 CASSDSLGDGYNEQFF TGTGCCAGCAGTGACTCCCTGGGCGATGGCTACAATGAGCAGTTCTTC
NA TRBJ2-7 NA TRBV9 CASSVEGRGPYEQYF TGTGCCAGCAGCGTAGAGGGCAGGGGCCCCTACGAGCAGTACTTC
NA TRBJ2-7 NA TRBV21-1 CASSAVTDEQYF TGTGCCAGCAGCGCGGTGACGGACGAGCAGTACTTC
TRBD1 TRBJ2-7 NA TRBV28 CASSLIAATRQQRQGLSYEQYF TGTGCCAGCAGTTTAATAGCCGCGACCCGCCAGCAACGACAGGGCCTCTCCTACGAGCAGTACTTC
TRBD1 TRBJ1-4 once TRBV19 CASRKGQAPPTNEKLFF TGTGCCAGTAGAAAGGGACAGGCGCCCCCAACTAATGAAAAACTGTTTTTT
TRBD1 TRBJ1-2 once TRBV5-4 CASSFGWDSNYGYTF TGTGCCAGCAGCTTTGGTTGGGACAGTAACTATGGCTACACCTTC
NA TRBJ2-7 once TRBV7-2 CASSFQTRTTYEQYF TGTGCCAGCAGCTTCCAGACACGAACCACCTACGAGCAGTACTTC
NA TRBJ2-3 NA TRBV28 CASSLFRYEGGTTDTQYF TGTGCCAGCAGTTTATTTCGCTATGAGGGGGGGACCACAGATACGCAGTATTTT
TRBD1 TRBJ2-7 NA TRBV9 CASSVSTGLSYEQYF TGTGCCAGCAGCGTGTCGACAGGGCTATCCTACGAGCAGTACTTC
TRBD1 TRBJ1-5 NA TRBV28 CASSRIGDSPWGPQHF TGTGCCAGCAGTCGAATCGGGGACAGCCCTTGGGGGCCCCAGCATTTT
NA TRBJ2-1 NA TRBV7-6 CASSLRGYNEQFF TGTGCCAGCAGCTTAAGGGGTTACAATGAGCAGTTCTTC
TRBD2 TRBJ2-1 NA TRBV11-2 CASSLDPGTSEQFF TGTGCCAGCAGCTTAGATCCCGGGACTAGCGAGCAGTTCTTC
NA TRBJ1-1 few TRBV6-5 CASSYRGNRAEAFF TGTGCCAGCAGTTACAGGGGCAATAGGGCTGAAGCTTTCTTT
NA TRBJ1-6 few TRBV4-3 CASSQDKGGLDSPLHF TGCGCCAGCAGCCAAGATAAGGGGGGGCTGGATTCACCCCTCCACTTT
NA TRBJ1-4 few TRBV5-1 CASSSGGPTNEKLFF TGCGCCAGCAGCTCGGGGGGGCCAACTAATGAAAAACTGTTTTTT
TRBD1 TRBJ2-2 NA TRBV5-1 CASSLYVGVWDRGTGELFF TGCGCCAGCAGCTTGTATGTCGGTGTGTGGGACAGGGGCACCGGGGAGCTGTTTTTT
NA TRBJ2-1 NA TRBV18 CASWARGPEQFF TGTGCCAGCTGGGCCAGGGGCCCTGAGCAGTTCTTC
NA TRBJ2-5 NA TRBV7-3 CASSRNGLAETQYF TGTGCCAGCAGCCGTAATGGGCTAGCAGAGACCCAGTACTTC